The 27 T cell receptor beta chains listed next were all sequenced from one sample in a study of CD8+ T cells in alopecia areata. The authors extracted RNA and reverse transcribed it into cDNA as the sequencing template. The method was immunoSEQ multiplex PCR; TCRdb's version includes in-frame clones alone and lacks a portion of them. The sample records some 130,000 clones, about 47% being singletons. The material was CD8+ T cells sorted from blood, obtained at week 0. These receptors were obtained from a human donor with alopecia areata.

The V gene is TRBV30, the J gene TRBJ1-1; weak D call: TRBD1 (5 bases). The CDR3 runs to 15 residues. Trimming shortened V by 5 bases and J by 3 bases, and 19 bases separated the two germline ends. Germline CDR1 reads GTSNPN; CDR2 reads SVGIG (reference sequence). CDR3 protein: CAWCSSREGDTEAFF. The CDR3 DNA reads as TGTGCCTGGTGCAGTTCCAGGGAGGGAGACACTGAAGCTTTCTTT. The variable domain in full, completed from reference TRBV30 and TRBJ1-1, reads SQTIHQWPATLVQPVGSPLSLECTVEGTSNPNLYWYRQAAGRGLQLLFYSVGIGQISSEVPQNLSASRPQDRQFILSSKKLLLSDSGFYLCAWCSSREGDTEAFFGQGTRLTVV.

The chain carries TRBV20-1 and TRBJ2-5, with D unresolved. The ends were cut back, 6 bases at V and 5 bases at J, with 7 bases in the middle. CDR1 and CDR2 (germline): DFQATT, SNEGSKA (reference sequence). The CDR3 consists of 10 residues. CDR3 nucleotide sequence: TGCAGTGCAGCGCGGGAGACCCAGTACTTC. It yields the protein CSAARETQYF.

This rearrangement joins TRBV29-1 to TRBJ2-1; possibly TRBD1 for D (5 bases). Germline CDR1 is SQVTM and CDR2 is ANQGSEA. CDR3 length equals 13 residues. V was trimmed by 3 bases and J by 3 bases, leaving 9 bases between them. The CDR3 nucleotides read TGCAGCGTTGACGGACAATTCTACAATGAGCAGTTCTTC. Its translation: CSVDGQFYNEQFF.

The gene calls are TRBV13 and TRBJ2-5; no definite D call. Per germline, CDR1 PRHDT and CDR2 FYEKMQ (reference sequence). Trimming took off 5 bases at V and 4 bases at J, with 11 bases between the two ends. The CDR3 is 13 residues long. The CDR3 DNA sequence: TGTGCCAGCAGCCTTTGGATCGGAGAGACCCAGTACTTC. Translation: CASSLWIGETQYF.

This clone was observed a handful of times. V gene TRBV13 combines with J gene TRBJ1-1; D ambiguous. Germline V gene lookup returns CDR1 PRHDT and CDR2 FYEKMQ (reference sequence). The CDR3 has 13 amino acids. Trimming pared 5 bases from V and 5 bases from J, leaving 12 bases between. The CDR3 DNA sequence: TGTGCCAGCAGCCCCGCGTGGGTGACTGAAGCTTTCTTT. This codes for CASSPAWVTEAFF.

This chain joins TRBV29-1 and TRBJ2-1; D uncertain. Trimming took off 0 bases at V and 2 bases at J, with 17 bases between the two ends. The CDR3 is made up of 17 amino acids. Germline V gene data show CDR1 as SQVTM and CDR2 as ANQGSEA. This CDR3 is CSVEDFRAGLTYNEQFF. As DNA, the CDR3 is TGCAGCGTTGAAGATTTTAGGGCCGGTCTTACCTACAATGAGCAGTTCTTC.

The chain links TRBV29-1 to TRBJ2-7; D perhaps matches TRBD2 (5 bases). V was trimmed by 4 bases and J by 0 bases, leaving 13 bases between them. Germline CDR1 is SQVTM and CDR2 is ANQGSEA. CDR3 length equals 14 residues. The CDR3 spells CSVVRDGSSYEQYF. CDR3 bases: TGCAGCGTTGTGAGGGATGGGAGCTCCTACGAGCAGTACTTC.

This chain links TRBV27 with TRBJ1-2, with TRBD1 as a possible D gene (6 bases). Trimming removed 2 bases from V and 10 bases from J, with 14 bases in between. This CDR3 spans 13 amino acids. The germline CDR1 and CDR2 sequences are MNHEY and SMNVEV (reference sequence). The DNA for the CDR3 is TGTGCCAGCAGTTTACTGGAGGGGGTGGACTACACCTTC. Residues: CASSLLEGVDYTF.

This clone has only a few counts. The gene calls are TRBV19 and TRBJ1-1; tentative D call: TRBD1 (5 bases). Deletions cut 0 bases from V and 5 bases from J, with 10 bases between. The CDR3 is made up of 14 amino acids. From germline, CDR1 is LNHDA and CDR2 SQIVND (reference sequence). CDR3 in amino acids: CASSIDLGPTEAFF. DNA of the CDR3: TGTGCCAGTAGTATAGATCTGGGGCCTACTGAAGCTTTCTTT.

The chain is built from TRBV27 and TRBJ2-7; D not resolved. The CDR3 runs 12 residues. Trimming removed 5 bases from V and 9 bases from J, with 14 bases in between. Germline V gives CDR1 MNHEY, CDR2 SMNVEV (reference sequence). The chain's CDR3 is CASSPPLLGQYF. DNA of the CDR3: TGTGCCAGCAGTCCCCCCCTATTGGGGCAGTACTTC.

The gene calls are TRBV2 and TRBJ2-1, with TRBD2 matching 7 bases. There are 17 residues in the CDR3. The ends lost 2 bases at V and 8 bases at J; junction bases unmatched: 15. Germline CDR1 reads SNHLY; CDR2 reads FYNNEI. The CDR3 sequence: CASSENLASGRMDEQFF. CDR3 DNA sequence: TGTGCCAGCAGTGAAAATTTGGCTAGCGGTCGCATGGATGAGCAGTTCTTC.

This clone was seen a handful of times. The V call is TRBV13, the J call TRBJ2-7, with 8 bases aligning to TRBD1. V trimming: 2 bases; J trimming: 4 bases; junction bases outside the gene matches: 1. CDR3 length: 13 residues. Germline V lookup: CDR1 PRHDT, CDR2 FYEKMQ (reference sequence). The CDR3 nucleotides read TGTGCCAGCAGCTTACGGACAGGGTACGAGCAGTACTTC. Translated, it gives CASSLRTGYEQYF.

This clone has more than one count but fewer than ten. The V gene is TRBV11-1, the J gene TRBJ2-3; 9 positions agree with TRBD1. The CDR3 contains 16 residues. Germline trimming cut 0 bases from V and 3 bases from J; bases unmatched to any gene: 4. Germline CDR1 is SGHAT and CDR2 is FQDESV (reference sequence). This CDR3 is CASSLARDRVTDTQYF. Written as DNA, the CDR3 is TGTGCCAGCAGCTTAGCTCGGGACAGGGTAACAGATACGCAGTATTTT.

This clone came up a few times. The J gene is TRBJ1-1, the V gene TRBV6-6; D not resolved. Germline V gene lookup returns CDR1 MNHNY and CDR2 SVGAGI (reference sequence). The CDR3 spans 13 residues. The V end was cut by 2 bases, the J end by 2 bases, with 6 bases between. For the CDR3, the DNA is TGTGCCAGCAGTTACGAGGGAAACACTGAAGCTTTCTTT. It codes for CASSYEGNTEAFF.

This sequence joins TRBV4-1 and TRBJ2-1, with D uncertain. The V end was cut by 0 bases, the J end by 0 bases, with 9 bases between. CDR1 is MGHRA, CDR2 YSYEKL, per germline. The CDR3 sequence is 16 residues long. The CDR3, as DNA: TGCGCCAGCAGCCAAGATAAGGACCTCTCCTACAATGAGCAGTTCTTC. Translated: CASSQDKDLSYNEQFF.

The chain couples TRBV27 to TRBJ1-5; possible D gene TRBD1, 5 bases. The CDR3 has 14 amino acids. Germline lookup yields CDR1 MNHEY and CDR2 SMNVEV (reference sequence). The V end was cut by 8 bases, the J end by 4 bases, with 15 bases between. CDR3 nucleotide sequence: TGTGCCAGCTCTCGAACCGGGGCGAATCAGCCCCAGCATTTT. It specifies CASSRTGANQPQHF.

This chain links TRBV30 with TRBJ1-1; possible D gene TRBD1, 5 bases. CDR1 and CDR2 from the germline V gene are GTSNPN and SVGIG (reference sequence). The CDR3 runs to 12 residues. Trimming pared 4 bases from V and 5 bases from J, leaving 11 bases between. The CDR3 coding sequence is TGTGCCTGGACCGGGGGGGAGACTGAAGCTTTCTTT. Its protein is CAWTGGETEAFF. The variable domain in full, with the rest retrieved from reference TRBV30 and TRBJ1-1, is SQTIHQWPATLVQPVGSPLSLECTVEGTSNPNLYWYRQAAGRGLQLLFYSVGIGQISSEVPQNLSASRPQDRQFILSSKKLLLSDSGFYLCAWTGGETEAFFGQGTRLTVV.

This clone was picked up one time. The CDR3 DNA sequence: TGTGCCAGCGCAAAAGAGACCCAGTACTTC. This codes for CASAKETQYF. J is TRBJ2-5 and V is TRBV2, with D unclear. The CDR3 contains 10 residues. Trimming left V 8 bases short and J 3 bases short, with 4 bases between. Germline assignment: CDR1 SNHLY and CDR2 FYNNEI.

This chain joins TRBV13 and TRBJ1-1; D is ambiguous. The V gene's germline CDR1 is PRHDT and CDR2 FYEKMQ (reference sequence). V gave up 9 bases and J gave up 3 bases, with 17 bases separating them. The CDR3 totals 14 residues. CDR3 nucleotide sequence: TGTGCCAGTCGTCGGGCAACCGGGCACACTGAAGCTTTCTTT. This encodes CASRRATGHTEAFF.

This chain links TRBV5-6 with TRBJ2-2; D uncertain. Germline assignment: CDR1 SGHDT and CDR2 YYEEEE. Between the trimmed V and J ends, which lost 4 bases and 1 base, there was a span of 11 bases. This CDR3 comprises 15 residues. CDR3 DNA: TGTGCCAGCAGCCTTGCCCAGCGGAACACCGGGGAGCTGTTTTTT. Protein product: CASSLAQRNTGELFF.

The rearrangement joins TRBV7-9 to TRBJ2-1; D not certain. CDR3 length equals 15 residues. Trimming stripped 1 base from V and 10 bases from J, with 17 bases between. Germline CDR1 SEHNR, CDR2 FQNEAQ (reference sequence). The CDR3 nucleotides are TGTGCCAGCAGCTTAGGGGTAGTCAGGCGAGACGAGCAGTTCTTC. Translation gives CASSLGVVRRDEQFF.

A few counts support this clone. This chain joins TRBV6-6 and TRBJ1-1; D remains unclear. CDR1 is MNHNY and CDR2 is SVGAGI in the germline V gene (reference sequence). The CDR3 contains 13 residues. The ends were cut back, 1 base at V and 3 bases at J, with 6 bases in the middle. This CDR3 is CASSYLGYTEAFF. CDR3 sequence (DNA): TGTGCCAGCAGTTACTTGGGATACACTGAAGCTTTCTTT.

The chain combines TRBV30 with TRBJ2-5; possible D gene TRBD1, 5 bases. This CDR3 has 11 amino acids. V was clipped by 5 bases and J by 2 bases, with 6 bases between them. Germline CDR1 and CDR2: GTSNPN and SVGIG (reference sequence). The CDR3 is CAWDSQETQYF. The CDR3 coding sequence is TGTGCCTGGGACAGTCAAGAGACCCAGTACTTC.

This clone has a handful of counts. V usage is TRBV6-1 and J usage is TRBJ2-5, with 8 bases aligning to TRBD2. V trimming: 2 bases; J trimming: 5 bases; junction bases outside the gene matches: 10. The CDR3 sequence is 16 residues long. Germline V lookup: CDR1 MNHNS, CDR2 SASEGT. CDR3 sequence: CASSERGLVSQETQYF. The DNA for the CDR3 is TGTGCCAGCAGTGAAAGGGGACTAGTATCACAGGAGACCCAGTACTTC.

The V call is TRBV30, the J call TRBJ1-1; possible D gene TRBD1, 5 bases. With 1 base removed from V and 0 bases from J, the gap between germline ends came to 12 bases. The CDR3 is made up of 15 amino acids. Germline V lookup: CDR1 GTSNPN, CDR2 SVGIG (reference sequence). The CDR3 loop reads CAWSGGESMNTEAFF. In nucleotides, the CDR3 is TGTGCCTGGAGTGGAGGGGAATCGATGAACACTGAAGCTTTCTTT.

The chain joins TRBV29-1 to TRBJ2-2; no definite D call. V was trimmed by 7 bases and J by 6 bases, leaving 9 bases between them. CDR1 SQVTM and CDR2 ANQGSEA come from the germline V gene. The CDR3 is 11 amino acids. The CDR3 nucleotides are TGCAGCGGTGAGCGTGCCGGGGAGCTGTTTTTT. Translating gives CSGERAGELFF.

This clone has just a few counts. CDR3 sequence (DNA): TGTGCCAGCCAAACAGGGTGGGGCTCACCCCTCCACTTT. It translates to CASQTGWGSPLHF. The rearrangement uses TRBV28 and TRBJ1-6; possible D gene TRBD1, 6 bases. The CDR3 has 13 amino acids. With 8 bases removed from V and 10 bases from J, the gap between germline ends came to 15 bases. Germline CDR1 MDHEN, CDR2 SYDVKM.